In this sample, the clone carrying this T cell receptor (beta chain) turned up a few times. TCRdb re-analysed the 5' RACE reads in MiXCR, keeping a single row per CDR3 protein. The sample consists of more than 45,000 distinct CDR3 sequences, 9.5% to 15% of them appearing once. CDR1 is SEHNR and CDR2 is FQNEAQ in the germline V gene (reference sequence). V was pared by 3 bases and J by 3 bases, with 8 bases between. The CDR3 is made up of 14 amino acids. This sample is part of a study of early T cells in non-severe SARS-CoV-2 infection. The chain uses TRBV7-9 and TRBJ1-4, with D unclear. The source of this sequence is an adult who was a healthcare worker with PCR-confirmed SARS-CoV-2 infection or an uninfected control (not recorded which). The sequenced sample was whole blood. CDR3 sequence reads: CASSFGVANEKLFF. The CDR3 DNA reads as TGTGCCAGCAGCTTTGGGGTTGCTAATGAAAAACTGTTTTTT.